Following are 25 T cell receptor beta chains from one sample sequenced in a study of vaccination effects on CD4 cells after COVID-19. Method: immunoSEQ multiplex PCR; TCRdb's copy keeps in-frame clones and lacks some. Of 45,000 to 60,000 clones detected, 76% appear once; the ten largest clones hold about an eighth. Their antigen targets remain unknown. CD4+ T cells were isolated after about eleven days of culture. The input for sequencing was CD4+ T cells from PBMCs cultured without peptide, taken before COVID-19 vaccination. The receptor source for this set is a human donor who had a prior SARS-CoV-2 infection.

The V gene is TRBV5-1, the J gene TRBJ2-2; D gene ambiguous. The CDR3 is made up of 15 amino acids. The germline V gene has CDR1 SGHRS and CDR2 YFSETQ. With 1 base removed from V and 1 base from J, the gap between germline ends came to 8 bases. The CDR3, as DNA: TGCGCCAGCAGCTTGCTTCCGGGGAACACCGGGGAGCTGTTTTTT. Protein sequence: CASSLLPGNTGELFF.

The chain joins TRBV9 to TRBJ2-2; 8 nucleotides line up with TRBD2. Trimming at V came to 3 bases and at J to 4 bases, leaving 8 bases not matched to a gene. The V gene's germline CDR1 is SGDLS and CDR2 YYNGEE. CDR3 length equals 16 residues. CDR3 DNA: TGTGCCAGCAGCGGAGGGCGGCTAGCGGGCACCGGGGAGCTGTTTTTT. Translating gives CASSGGRLAGTGELFF.

The chain employs TRBV7-2 and TRBJ2-7; TRBD1 matches at 9 bases. There are 14 residues in the CDR3. Trimming cost V 4 bases and J 3 bases; bases outside gene matches: 4. From germline, CDR1 is SGHTA and CDR2 FQGNSA. In DNA form, the CDR3 reads TGTGCCAGCAGCTCGACAGGGGGAAACTACGAGCAGTACTTC. This gives the protein CASSSTGGNYEQYF.

The chain uses TRBV6-4 and TRBJ1-6; D possibly corresponds to TRBD1 (6 bases). The CDR3 extends over 18 amino acids. Trimming removed 10 bases from V and 6 bases from J, with 28 bases in between. Germline V lookup: CDR1 MRHNA, CDR2 SNTAGT. The CDR3 here is CAIRPPGQPALSNSPLHF. The CDR3 region has the DNA TGTGCCATCCGGCCACCCGGACAGCCGGCTTTGTCTAATTCACCCCTCCACTTT.

This chain links TRBV7-9 with TRBJ2-2, with D unresolved. CDR1 SEHNR and CDR2 FQNEAQ come from the germline V gene (reference sequence). With 5 bases removed from V and 0 bases from J, the gap between germline ends came to 7 bases. The CDR3 is made up of 14 amino acids. CDR3 DNA: TGTGCCAGCAGCCGCCAGGCGAACACCGGGGAGCTGTTTTTT. The encoded protein is CASSRQANTGELFF.

V gene TRBV4-1 combines with J gene TRBJ1-6, with TRBD1 identical over 7 bases. The germline CDR1 and CDR2 sequences are MGHRA and YSYEKL. The trim removed 0 bases at V and 9 bases at J, leaving 11 bases unmatched. The CDR3 consists of 17 residues. The CDR3 spells CASSQEQGPVVRSPLHF. CDR3 nucleotide sequence: TGCGCCAGCAGCCAAGAACAGGGGCCTGTGGTTCGTTCACCCCTCCACTTT.

This chain connects TRBV3-1 (or the pseudogene TRBV3-2) to TRBJ2-2, with 12 bases that match TRBD2. J was trimmed by 3 bases and V by 3 bases; bases with no gene match: 2. The CDR3 covers 16 residues. CDR1 and CDR2 from the germline V gene are LGHDT and YNNKEL (reference sequence). CDR3 loop: CASSHGLAGYTGELFF. In nucleotides, the CDR3 is TGTGCCAGCAGCCACGGACTAGCGGGGTACACCGGGGAGCTGTTTTTT.

The chain links TRBV7-9 to TRBJ2-3; maybe TRBD1 (5 bases). Deletions cut 5 bases from V and 7 bases from J, with 10 bases between. In germline, CDR1 is SEHNR, CDR2 FQNEAQ (reference sequence). This CDR3 is 12 amino acids long. The CDR3 coding sequence is TGTGCCAGCAGCCTCCAGGGTAATACGCAGTATTTT. Translated, it gives CASSLQGNTQYF.

This chain joins TRBV2 and TRBJ1-5; TRBD1 matches 9 bases. Germline V gene sequence: CDR1 SNHLY, CDR2 FYNNEI. The V and J ends lost 6 bases and 5 bases, in that order; junction bases with no gene match: 5. CDR3 length: 14 residues. CDR3 nucleotide sequence: TGTGCCAGCAGGGCCTGGACAGGGGATCAGCCCCAGCATTTT. Protein sequence: CASRAWTGDQPQHF.

The chain links TRBV2 to TRBJ1-2; 7 bases fit TRBD1. The germline V gene encodes CDR1 SNHLY and CDR2 FYNNEI. V was pared by 6 bases and J by 8 bases, with 9 bases of the junction left unmatched. This CDR3 has 13 amino acids. CDR3 in DNA: TGTGCCAGCAGCAAAAACAGGGGAGGAGGCTACACCTTC. Translated: CASSKNRGGGYTF.

V usage is TRBV11-3 and J usage is TRBJ2-5; D not certain. CDR1 is SGHNT, CDR2 YENEEA, per germline. Deletions cut 4 bases from V and 4 bases from J, with 13 bases between. The CDR3 runs to 14 residues. CDR3 in amino acids: CASSYPGQRETQYF. The CDR3 nucleotides are TGTGCCAGCAGCTACCCCGGCCAGCGAGAGACCCAGTACTTC.

The chain has TRBV29-1 and TRBJ2-5, with 7 bases that match TRBD2. This CDR3 region has 14 residues. V lost 4 bases and J lost 0; bases outside the gene matches: 5. Germline CDR1 is SQVTM and CDR2 is ANQGSEA. For the CDR3, the DNA is TGCAGCGTTGCTAGCGGAGGGTACCAAGAGACCCAGTACTTC. It codes for CSVASGGYQETQYF.

The chain uses TRBV6-6 and TRBJ1-1; the match to TRBD1 covers 7 bases. Germline V gene lookup returns CDR1 MNHNY and CDR2 SVGAGI (reference sequence). V shed 0 bases and J 1 base; nucleotides not matched to a gene: 5. The CDR3 consists of 16 residues. The chain's CDR3 is CASSYSRGTANTEAFF. CDR3 coding DNA: TGTGCCAGCAGTTACTCGAGAGGGACAGCGAACACTGAAGCTTTCTTT.

V usage is TRBV24-1 and J usage is TRBJ2-3; TRBD2 aligns across 10 bases. Germline CDR1 and CDR2: KGHDR and SFDVKD. V gave up 3 bases and J gave up 2 bases; unmatched junction bases: 4. CDR3 size: 16 residues. The DNA for the CDR3 is TGTGCCACCAGTGATCCTAGCGGGGGACTCACAGATACGCAGTATTTT. Translated: CATSDPSGGLTDTQYF.

This chain joins TRBV9 and TRBJ2-6; D uncertain. This CDR3 spans 17 amino acids. The V and J ends lost 0 bases and 2 bases respectively, with 12 bases between them. The V gene's germline CDR1 is SGDLS and CDR2 YYNGEE. In DNA form, the CDR3 reads TGTGCCAGCAGCGTAGGGTGGGGTCTGGCTGGGGCCAACGTCCTGACTTTC. This gives the protein CASSVGWGLAGANVLTF.

The rearrangement joins TRBV9 to TRBJ2-2; TRBD2 matches 9 bases. CDR3 length: 21 residues. Trimming removed 4 bases from V and 0 bases from J; junction bases left unmatched: 19. Per the germline V gene, CDR1 is SGDLS and CDR2 is YYNGEE. CDR3: CASSTPRRSGGPSSNTGELFF. As DNA, the CDR3 is TGTGCCAGCAGCACCCCCCGGAGGAGCGGGGGGCCCTCTTCGAACACCGGGGAGCTGTTTTTT.

The chain uses TRBV11-1 and TRBJ2-5, with 8 bases matching TRBD2. Germline CDR1 SGHAT, CDR2 FQDESV (reference sequence). V shed 5 bases, J shed 5 bases, and the junction held 10 bases outside the gene matches. This CDR3 has 15 amino acids. The CDR3 spells CASSQGLARPETQYF. CDR3 in DNA: TGTGCCAGCAGCCAAGGACTAGCCCGGCCGGAGACCCAGTACTTC.

This clone was recorded a few times. This chain joins TRBV5-1 and TRBJ1-2; D gene uncertain. The CDR3 is 13 amino acids. From germline, CDR1 is SGHRS and CDR2 YFSETQ. The CDR3 sequence is CATAEGRNHGYTF. CDR3 DNA sequence: TGCGCTACGGCAGAGGGTAGGAACCATGGCTACACCTTC.

The chain uses TRBV5-1 and TRBJ1-4; possibly TRBD1 for D (5 bases). Trimming removed 4 bases at V and 5 bases at J, with 15 bases between. This CDR3 has 15 amino acids. In germline, CDR1 is SGHRS, CDR2 YFSETQ. For the CDR3, the DNA is TGCGCCAGCAGCCCCTTTGGGGGGTGGAATGAAAAACTGTTTTTT. Protein sequence: CASSPFGGWNEKLFF.

This clone was detected only a few times. The V gene is TRBV13, the J gene TRBJ2-1; D remains unclear. CDR3 length equals 13 residues. Germline V gene sequence: CDR1 PRHDT, CDR2 FYEKMQ (reference sequence). The V end lost 5 bases, the J end lost 3 bases, and 8 bases lay between the germline ends. The CDR3 loop reads CASSHWDYNEQFF. DNA of the CDR3: TGTGCCAGCAGCCATTGGGACTACAATGAGCAGTTCTTC.

The genes are TRBV7-9 and TRBJ2-7; TRBD1 might be the D (6 bases). CDR1 is SEHNR, CDR2 FQNEAQ, per germline (reference sequence). The CDR3 covers 13 residues. Deletions cut 2 bases from V and 7 bases from J, with 12 bases between. CDR3 loop: CASSLWGRTEQYF. The DNA of the CDR3 is TGTGCCAGCAGCTTATGGGGGCGTACTGAGCAGTACTTC.

V gene TRBV4-1 combines with J gene TRBJ2-5; D possibly uses TRBD1 or TRBD2 (5 bases each). V gave up 1 base and J gave up 5 bases, with 17 bases separating them. CDR1 is MGHRA and CDR2 is YSYEKL in the germline V gene. The CDR3 runs 16 residues. This chain's CDR3 is CASSQGGWVLSETQYF. DNA of the CDR3: TGCGCCAGCAGCCAAGGGGGGTGGGTCCTTAGTGAGACCCAGTACTTC.

This clone has more than one count but fewer than ten. The rearrangement uses TRBV3-1 (or the pseudogene TRBV3-2) and TRBJ1-2; D is uncertain. Trimming shortened V by 4 bases and J by 2 bases, and 11 bases separated the two germline ends. CDR3 length equals 14 residues. The V gene's germline CDR1 is LGHDT and CDR2 YNNKEL (reference sequence). The CDR3, as DNA: TGTGCCAGCAGCCCTGACGGGTGGAACTATGGCTACACCTTC. Its protein product is CASSPDGWNYGYTF.

The chain joins TRBV9 to TRBJ1-6; the D gene is possibly TRBD1 (5 bases). Germline V lookup: CDR1 SGDLS, CDR2 YYNGEE. The CDR3 runs to 14 residues. The V gene lost 3 bases and the J gene lost 5 bases, with 9 bases spanning the gap. The CDR3 is CASSDRDDNSPLHF. CDR3 DNA sequence: TGTGCCAGCAGCGACCGGGACGATAATTCACCCCTCCACTTT. The whole variable domain, remainder taken from reference TRBV9 and TRBJ1-6, is DSGVTQTPKHLITATGQRVTLRCSPRSGDLSVYWYQQSLDQGLQFLIQYYNGEERAKGNILERFSAQQFPDLHSELNLSSLELGDSALYFCASSDRDDNSPLHFGNGTRLTVT.

This clone appeared a single time. The chain carries TRBV7-8 and TRBJ2-7; no definite D call. Trimming cost V 4 bases and J 0 bases, with 10 bases left between them. Looked up from germline, CDR1 is SGHVS and CDR2 is FQNEAQ. CDR3 length: 14 residues. The CDR3 coding sequence is TGTGCCAGCAGCTGGACGTACTCCTCCTACGAGCAGTACTTC. It translates to CASSWTYSSYEQYF.